This T cell receptor (beta chain) was sequenced during a study of CD8 T cells in Susac syndrome. V lost 8 bases to trimming and J lost 0 bases, with 14 bases between them. The V gene's germline CDR1 is MNHNS and CDR2 SASEGT. This CDR3 contains 15 residues. Study results and caveats: The study recognized that the number of individuals in its TCR sequencing and HLA analysis was relatively small.

Worth noting for this clonotype: Its antigen is unidentified.

Roughly 0.45 to 1 ug RNA was reverse transcribed with random hexamers. Via MiXCR, TCRdb re-called the immunoSEQ multiplex PCR reads, giving one row per CDR3 protein. Of approximately 200,000 distinct CDR3 sequences listed, roughly 94% are singletons. Sequencing was performed on CD4+ T cells from PBMCs. The receptor was isolated from a human donor with multiple sclerosis. The gene calls are TRBV6-1 and TRBJ1-5, with D possibly being TRBD1 (6 bases). The CDR3 DNA sequence: TGTGCCAGCTATGCACAGGGCTATAGCAATCAGCCCCAGCATTTT. Protein product: CASYAQGYSNQPQHF.